This T cell receptor (beta chain) was sequenced during a study of CD8+ T cells in alopecia areata. Per the germline V gene, CDR1 is MGHDK and CDR2 is SYGVNS. V lost 8 bases and J lost 1, with 6 bases in between. The CDR3 sequence is 11 residues long. Noted treatment: oral pan-JAK inhibitor, 5-10 mg twice daily. RNA was extracted and reverse transcribed into cDNA as the sequencing template. TCRdb's copy holds only in-frame clones and misses some; the assay was immunoSEQ multiplex PCR. Found here are about 110,000 clones, around three fifths of them singletons; the top ten hold 3% to 3.5%. The rearrangement links TRBV25-1 to TRBJ2-7; D unresolved. The source of this sequence is a human donor with alopecia areata. This specimen consisted of CD4+ T cells sorted from blood, obtained at week 24, from a patient treated with tofacitinib. CDR3 protein: CASRRSYEQYF. The CDR3 bases are TGTGCCAGCCGGCGGTCCTACGAGCAGTACTTC.